This T cell receptor (beta chain) emerged from a study of blood T cell repertoires in COVID-19. At the level of the study: Some COVID-19 samples were acute and others convalescent; all came from the United States, Italy and Spain. The analysed material was cDNA or gDNA that came from T cells, B-cell-depleted T cells, or PBMCs.

The junction had 3 bases not matched to a gene; V was cut back by 2 bases and J by 4 bases. CDR1 is SEHNR, CDR2 FQNEAQ, per germline (reference sequence). The CDR3 loop spans 15 amino acids. The authors' processing: By means of reference gene primer amplification, nucleated cell counts were estimated. Some clones are missing from TCRdb's copy, which holds only in-frame ones; the method was immunoSEQ multiplex PCR. V and J calls and clone size are those listed in that table; D and trimming were worked out from the DNA. The sample holds 97,000 or so clones, roughly 84% seen once. Source material: peripheral blood. The chain combines TRBV7-9 with TRBJ2-2; TRBD1 matches 8 bases. This clonotype originated in a human donor in a cohort sampled during active COVID-19. The CDR3 DNA is TGTGCCAGCAGCTTACAGGGGGCAGGCACCGGGGAGCTGTTTTTT. Translated: CASSLQGAGTGELFF.